Listed below are T cell receptor beta chains from one sample, sequenced in a study of Graves' ophthalmopathy and Graves' hyperthyroidism. TCRdb re-called the multiplex PCR reads through MiXCR, storing one row per CDR3 protein. The table lists 660,000 or so distinct CDR3 sequences, roughly 41% of them singletons, with over 2.5% in the top ten. Sequencing used peripheral blood. Receptors originate from an adult man with Graves' ophthalmopathy. Each CDR3 is given with its conserved first and last residue. Fields, in order: J gene, V gene, clone size, D gene, CDR3 protein, CDR3 DNA. A D gene is named only where the DNA matches it firmly. Clone size is shown for a subset of rows, as once, few, many or a class of expanded clone.

>TRBJ2-7|TRBV9|many|.
CASSGGPLASEQYF
TGTGCCAGCAGCGGTGGGCCACTCGCGTCCGAGCAGTACTTC
>TRBJ2-7|TRBV9|.|.
CASSVEGGLFYEQYF
TGTGCCAGCAGCGTAGAGGGCGGGTTGTTCTACGAGCAGTACTTC
>TRBJ1-1|TRBV12-3/TRBV12-4|many|.
CASSPRDGDAFF
TGTGCCAGCAGCCCCCGGGACGGGGATGCTTTCTTT
>TRBJ2-1|TRBV7-6|.|TRBD2
CASSLGTSGIRGSDEQFF
TGTGCCAGCAGCTTAGGGACTAGCGGGATCCGTGGTTCTGATGAGCAGTTCTTC
>TRBJ2-6|TRBV19|.|TRBD1
CASSYRGPGANVLTF
TGTGCCAGTAGTTACAGGGGCCCCGGGGCCAACGTCCTGACTTTC
>TRBJ1-2|TRBV2|.|TRBD1
CASRQGAFNYGYTF
TGTGCCAGCAGGCAGGGGGCGTTTAACTATGGCTACACCTTC
>TRBJ2-6|TRBV4-1|many|.
CASSQDPGSSGANVLTF
TGCGCCAGCAGCCAAGATCCGGGGAGTTCAGGGGCCAACGTCCTGACTTTC
>TRBJ2-2|TRBV19|few|.
CATTGPHTGELFF
TGTGCCACCACCGGGCCCCACACCGGGGAGCTGTTTTTT
>TRBJ2-5|TRBV10-3|.|TRBD1
CAIKGTGARETQYF
TGTGCCATCAAGGGGACAGGGGCCCGAGAGACCCAGTACTTC
>TRBJ1-4|TRBV7-9|many|.
CASSLVMDLNEKLFF
TGTGCCAGCAGCTTAGTAATGGACCTTAATGAAAAACTGTTTTTT
>TRBJ1-4|TRBV6-5|.|.
CASSYSTAPEKLFF
TGTGCCAGCAGTTACTCGACGGCCCCTGAAAAACTGTTTTTT
>TRBJ2-5|TRBV7-6|many|TRBD2
CASSLVQRGAQETQYF
TGTGCCAGCAGCTTAGTCCAGCGGGGGGCCCAAGAGACCCAGTACTTC
>TRBJ1-1|TRBV9|.|TRBD1
CASSVGQDLAFF
TGTGCCAGCAGCGTTGGACAGGATTTGGCTTTCTTT
>TRBJ1-4|TRBV12-3/TRBV12-4|few|.
CASSFSSGAGLFF
TGTGCCAGCAGTTTTTCTTCTGGAGCAGGGCTGTTTTTT
>TRBJ2-7|TRBV27|once|.
CASSGRPYEQYF
TGTGCCAGCAGTGGGCGGCCATACGAGCAGTACTTC
>TRBJ1-1|TRBV4-1|few|TRBD1
CASSRGQGAGETEAFF
TGCGCCAGCAGCCGGGGACAGGGGGCGGGTGAGACTGAAGCTTTCTTT
>TRBJ1-2|TRBV29-1|many|.
CSVDWGKNGYTF
TGCAGCGTTGATTGGGGGAAGAATGGCTACACCTTC